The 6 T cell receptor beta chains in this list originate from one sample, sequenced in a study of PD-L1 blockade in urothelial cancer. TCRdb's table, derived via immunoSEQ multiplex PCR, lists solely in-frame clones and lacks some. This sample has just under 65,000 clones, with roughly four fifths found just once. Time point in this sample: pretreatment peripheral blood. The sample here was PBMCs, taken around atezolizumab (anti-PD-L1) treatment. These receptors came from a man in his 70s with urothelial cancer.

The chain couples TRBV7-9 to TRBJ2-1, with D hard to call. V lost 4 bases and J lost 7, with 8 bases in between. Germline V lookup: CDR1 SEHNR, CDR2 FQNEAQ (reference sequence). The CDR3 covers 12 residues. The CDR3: CASSSASNEQFF. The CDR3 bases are TGTGCCAGCAGCTCCGCTAGTAATGAGCAGTTCTTC.

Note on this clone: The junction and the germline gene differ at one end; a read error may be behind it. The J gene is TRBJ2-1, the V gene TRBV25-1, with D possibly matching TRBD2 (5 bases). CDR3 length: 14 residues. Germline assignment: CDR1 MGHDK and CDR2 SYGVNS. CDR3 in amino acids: CASSALSSYDEQFF. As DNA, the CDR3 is TGTGCCAGCAGTGCCCTCTCTAGCTACGATGAGCAGTTCTTC.

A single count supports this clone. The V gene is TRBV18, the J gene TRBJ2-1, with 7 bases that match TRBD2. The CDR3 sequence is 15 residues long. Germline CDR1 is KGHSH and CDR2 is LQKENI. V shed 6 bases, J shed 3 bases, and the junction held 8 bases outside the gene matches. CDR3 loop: CASSDKRGNYNEQFF. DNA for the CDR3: TGTGCCAGCTCGGACAAGCGGGGTAACTACAATGAGCAGTTCTTC.

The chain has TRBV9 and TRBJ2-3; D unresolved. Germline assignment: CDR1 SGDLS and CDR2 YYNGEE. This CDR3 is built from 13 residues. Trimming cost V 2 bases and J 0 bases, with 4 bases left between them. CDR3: CASSVTSTDTQYF. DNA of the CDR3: TGTGCCAGCAGCGTGACTAGCACAGATACGCAGTATTTT.

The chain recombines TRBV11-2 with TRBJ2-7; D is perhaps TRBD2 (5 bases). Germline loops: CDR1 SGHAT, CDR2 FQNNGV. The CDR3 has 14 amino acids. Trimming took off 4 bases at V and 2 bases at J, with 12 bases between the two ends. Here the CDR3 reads CASSSGLAAYEQYF. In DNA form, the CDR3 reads TGTGCCAGCAGCTCGGGTCTAGCAGCCTACGAGCAGTACTTC.

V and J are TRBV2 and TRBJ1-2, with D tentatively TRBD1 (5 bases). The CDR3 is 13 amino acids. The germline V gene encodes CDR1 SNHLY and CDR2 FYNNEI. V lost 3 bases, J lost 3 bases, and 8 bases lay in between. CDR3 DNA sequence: TGTGCCAGCAGTGACAGGGTGGACTATGGCTACACCTTC. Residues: CASSDRVDYGYTF.